Following are 10 T cell receptor beta chains from one sample sequenced in a study of T cell responses to AZD1222 COVID-19 vaccine. Assay used: immunoSEQ multiplex PCR; TCRdb lists only in-frame clones, some missing. The data hold about 110,000 clones, with about 94% observed a single time. The starting material was peripheral blood, obtained 28 days after the second AZD1222 dose. These receptors were obtained from an adult who received the AZD1222 COVID-19 vaccine.

J is TRBJ1-6 and V is TRBV14; D is unclear. The germline V gene has CDR1 SGHDN and CDR2 FVKESK. The CDR3 covers 13 residues. The ends were cut back, 4 bases at V and 8 bases at J, with 9 bases in the middle. This CDR3 reads CASSLVIYSPLHF. CDR3 DNA: TGTGCCAGCAGCCTGGTCATTTATTCACCCCTCCACTTT.

The J gene is TRBJ1-1, the V gene TRBV18; D remains unclear. The germline CDR1 and CDR2 sequences are KGHSH and LQKENI. The ends were cut back, 6 bases at V and 0 bases at J, with 29 bases in the middle. The CDR3 covers 20 residues. The CDR3 bases are TGTGCCAGCTCCCCGCTAGAAATTACAGCTGCTACTTTTATGAACACTGAAGCTTTCTTT. The encoded protein is CASSPLEITAATFMNTEAFF.

This clone occurred once. In DNA form, the CDR3 reads TGTGCGGCTACCGAGGGGGGGGGCACAGATACGCAGTATTTT. Its protein product is CAATEGGGTDTQYF. The chain links TRBV7-9 to TRBJ2-3; TRBD2 might be the D (7 bases). The CDR3 consists of 14 residues. The V gene's germline CDR1 is SEHNR and CDR2 FQNEAQ (reference sequence).

The chain has TRBV6-5 and TRBJ1-2; TRBD1 matches 7 bases. From germline, CDR1 is MNHEY and CDR2 SVGAGI. This CDR3 comprises 13 residues. Germline trimming cut 5 bases from V and 10 bases from J; bases unmatched to any gene: 10. This CDR3 reads CASSKPPTGTYTF. The CDR3 region has the DNA TGTGCCAGCAGTAAACCCCCGACAGGGACCTACACCTTC.

The J gene is TRBJ1-6, the V gene TRBV2; 7 nucleotides line up with TRBD1. This CDR3 spans 13 amino acids. Germline V gene data show CDR1 as SNHLY and CDR2 as FYNNEI. V dropped 8 bases and J dropped 6; count of bases not matched to a gene: 4. CDR3 in amino acids: CASRDSFNSPLHF. In nucleotides, the CDR3 is TGTGCCAGCCGGGACAGCTTTAATTCACCCCTCCACTTT.

CDR3 in DNA: TGTGCCAGCAGCCCCACAGGGAGCGCTGAAGCTTTCTTT. Translation: CASSPTGSAEAFF. This sequence joins TRBV7-9 and TRBJ1-1; maybe TRBD1 (6 bases). Looked up from germline, CDR1 is SEHNR and CDR2 is FQNEAQ (reference sequence). V dropped 5 bases and J dropped 6 bases, with 13 bases sitting between them. The CDR3 extends over 13 amino acids.

The chain recombines TRBV9 with TRBJ2-3; no clear D. The CDR3 runs 15 residues. Between the trimmed V and J ends, which lost 1 base and 3 bases, there was a span of 12 bases. From germline, CDR1 is SGDLS and CDR2 YYNGEE. The CDR3 is CASSVLGLGTDTQYF. CDR3 sequence (DNA): TGTGCCAGCAGCGTACTGGGTCTAGGTACAGATACGCAGTATTTT.

The J gene is TRBJ2-6, the V gene TRBV27; TRBD1 matches 8 bases. Germline-derived CDR1 and CDR2 are MNHEY and SMNVEV (reference sequence). The CDR3 consists of 17 residues. Trimming cost V 6 bases and J 2 bases; bases outside gene matches: 9. The CDR3 DNA follows: TGTGCCAGCAGGTTAAACCAACAGGGGGCTGGGGCCAACGTCCTGACTTTC. Protein: CASRLNQQGAGANVLTF.

The chain links TRBV19 to TRBJ2-1; D is possibly TRBD1 or TRBD2 (6 bases each). The CDR3 extends over 14 amino acids. V lost 6 bases and J lost 7, with 16 bases in between. Germline V CDR1 and CDR2: LNHDA, SQIVND (reference sequence). As DNA, the CDR3 is TGTGCCAGTAGCACGGGGGCCGGCTTGAATGAGCAGTTCTTC. Translating it yields CASSTGAGLNEQFF.

The V and J genes are TRBV7-6 and TRBJ1-5, with 8 positions matching TRBD1. From germline, CDR1 is SGHVS and CDR2 FNYEAQ. After removal of 5 bases from V and 0 bases from J, the junction contained 15 bases not matched to a gene. The CDR3 loop spans 19 amino acids. CDR3 nucleotides: TGTGCCAGCAGCACCACTCGGGGACAGGCCCCGAATAGCAATCAGCCCCAGCATTTT. Protein product: CASSTTRGQAPNSNQPQHF. The entire variable domain, with the rest obtained from reference TRBV7-6 and TRBJ1-5, is as follows: GAGVSQSPRYKVTKRGQDVALRCDPISGHVSLYWYRQALGQGPEFLTYFNYEAQQDKSGLPNDRFSAERPEGSISTLTIQRTEQRDSAMYRCASSTTRGQAPNSNQPQHFGDGTRLSIL.